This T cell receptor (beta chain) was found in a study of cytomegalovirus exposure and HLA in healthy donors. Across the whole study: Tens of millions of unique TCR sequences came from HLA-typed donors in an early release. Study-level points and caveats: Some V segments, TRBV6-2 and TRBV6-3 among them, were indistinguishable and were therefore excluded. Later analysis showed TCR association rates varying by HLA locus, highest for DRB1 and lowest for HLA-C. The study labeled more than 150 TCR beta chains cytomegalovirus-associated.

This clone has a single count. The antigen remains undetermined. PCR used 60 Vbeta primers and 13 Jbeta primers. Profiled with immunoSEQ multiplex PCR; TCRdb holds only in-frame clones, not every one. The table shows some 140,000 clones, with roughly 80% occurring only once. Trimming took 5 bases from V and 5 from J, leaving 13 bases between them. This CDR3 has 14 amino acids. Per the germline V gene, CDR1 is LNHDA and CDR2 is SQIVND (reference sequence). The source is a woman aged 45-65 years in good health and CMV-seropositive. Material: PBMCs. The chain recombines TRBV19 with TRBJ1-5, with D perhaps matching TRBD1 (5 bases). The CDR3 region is CASSPPGRDQPQHF. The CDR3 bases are TGTGCCAGTAGTCCCCCGGGCAGGGATCAGCCCCAGCATTTT.